These T cell receptor beta chains were read from a single sample in a study of PD-1 blockade in classical Hodgkin lymphoma. The repertoire was sequenced with immunoSEQ multiplex PCR; TCRdb's copy has only in-frame clones and lacks some. Among about 110,000 clones listed, about nine tenths were seen once. The material was peripheral blood mononuclear cells (PBMCs), obtained before the second cycle of nivolumab. These TCRs come from a human donor with classical Hodgkin lymphoma. CDR3s include the opening cysteine and the closing phenylalanine or tryptophan. Fields, in order: J gene, V gene, clone size, D gene, CDR3 DNA, CDR3 protein. The D gene is left open where the match is weak. Size is omitted from some rows. Given values are once, few, many or a class for expanded clones.

j_gene: TRBJ2-2
v_gene: TRBV4-3
abundance: NA
d_gene: TRBD2
CDR3nt: TGCGCCAGCAGCCAAGATCCTAGCGGTCGCACCGGGGAGCTGTTTTTT
CDR3aa: CASSQDPSGRTGELFF

j_gene: TRBJ1-5
v_gene: TRBV19
abundance: NA
d_gene: TRBD1
CDR3nt: TGTGCCAGTAGTGCCCTCCAGGTGGGGACAGGGAAACACAATCAGCCCCAGCATTTT
CDR3aa: CASSALQVGTGKHNQPQHF

j_gene: TRBJ1-4
v_gene: TRBV5-4
abundance: NA
d_gene: TRBD1
CDR3nt: TGTGCCAGCAGCTTGGGGACAGGCGTTCCTAATGAAAAACTGTTTTTT
CDR3aa: CASSLGTGVPNEKLFF

j_gene: TRBJ2-1
v_gene: TRBV29-1
abundance: NA
d_gene: NA
CDR3nt: TGCAGCGTTGTCTCGATAACCTACAATGAGCAGTTCTTC
CDR3aa: CSVVSITYNEQFF

j_gene: TRBJ2-7
v_gene: TRBV10-3
abundance: once
d_gene: NA
CDR3nt: TGTGCCATCAGTCGAGTCAGGGCAGGGGACCACTACGAGCAGTACTTC
CDR3aa: CAISRVRAGDHYEQYF

j_gene: TRBJ1-2
v_gene: TRBV2
abundance: NA
d_gene: NA
CDR3nt: TGTGCCAGCAGTTACCAAACAGGGACTATCTATGGCTACACCTTC
CDR3aa: CASSYQTGTIYGYTF

j_gene: TRBJ1-2
v_gene: TRBV6-6
abundance: NA
d_gene: TRBD1
CDR3nt: TGTGCCAGCAGTCCTCTAAGGGACAGCTATGGCTACACCTTC
CDR3aa: CASSPLRDSYGYTF

j_gene: TRBJ2-7
v_gene: TRBV29-1
abundance: NA
d_gene: NA
CDR3nt: TGCAGCGTAGGCAACGTCGGAGAGCAGTACTTC
CDR3aa: CSVGNVGEQYF

j_gene: TRBJ1-1
v_gene: TRBV5-5
abundance: NA
d_gene: NA
CDR3nt: TGTGCCAGCAGCTTGCGGGGAGCTGAAGCTTTCTTT
CDR3aa: CASSLRGAEAFF

j_gene: TRBJ1-6
v_gene: TRBV23-1
abundance: NA
d_gene: TRBD1
CDR3nt: TGCGCCAGCAGTCAATCAGGAGGACAGGGATATTCACCCCTCCACTTT
CDR3aa: CASSQSGGQGYSPLHF

j_gene: TRBJ1-2
v_gene: TRBV5-4
abundance: NA
d_gene: NA
CDR3nt: TGTGCCAGCAGCTTAGGCTATGGCTACACCTTC
CDR3aa: CASSLGYGYTF

j_gene: TRBJ1-4
v_gene: TRBV6-5
abundance: NA
d_gene: NA
CDR3nt: TGTGCCAGCAGCCCCTACGCCCTAGGGGAAAAACTGTTTTTT
CDR3aa: CASSPYALGEKLFF

j_gene: TRBJ1-1
v_gene: TRBV5-4
abundance: NA
d_gene: TRBD1
CDR3nt: TGTGCCAGCAGCGCCCGGGACAGGGATCGGACTGAAGCTTTCTTT
CDR3aa: CASSARDRDRTEAFF

j_gene: TRBJ1-1
v_gene: TRBV18
abundance: NA
d_gene: NA
CDR3nt: TGTGCCAGCCTGGCATTGGAGAACACTGAAGCTTTCTTT
CDR3aa: CASLALENTEAFF

j_gene: TRBJ1-5
v_gene: TRBV5-4
abundance: NA
d_gene: TRBD1
CDR3nt: TGTGCCAGCAGCATGGGGGGACAGGGGAATCAGCCCCAGCATTTT
CDR3aa: CASSMGGQGNQPQHF

j_gene: TRBJ2-7
v_gene: TRBV14
abundance: NA
d_gene: TRBD1
CDR3nt: TGTGCCAGCAGCCAAGATGAAAGGACAGGGTCCTACGAGCAGTACTTC
CDR3aa: CASSQDERTGSYEQYF

j_gene: TRBJ1-3
v_gene: TRBV6-1
abundance: NA
d_gene: NA
CDR3nt: TGTGCCAGCAGTGAACGGCCCCGGGCAACCATATATTTT
CDR3aa: CASSERPRATIYF

j_gene: TRBJ1-4
v_gene: TRBV4-1
abundance: NA
d_gene: TRBD1
CDR3nt: TGCGCCAGCAGCCAAGGTCCACCGGGACAGTTTTGGGAAAAACTGTTTTTT
CDR3aa: CASSQGPPGQFWEKLFF

j_gene: TRBJ2-7
v_gene: TRBV19
abundance: few
d_gene: TRBD1
CDR3nt: TGTGCCAGCGGGACAGGGAGTCCCTACGAGCAGTACTTC
CDR3aa: CASGTGSPYEQYF

j_gene: TRBJ1-1
v_gene: TRBV18
abundance: NA
d_gene: NA
CDR3nt: TGTGCCAGCTCACTCCGGGCTAGGGGATCGGGGCCGAACACTGAAGCTTTCTTT
CDR3aa: CASSLRARGSGPNTEAFF

j_gene: TRBJ1-2
v_gene: TRBV27
abundance: NA
d_gene: NA
CDR3nt: TGTGCCAGCAGTTTCACACCCTCCGGGACATTTAGGCCCTTC
CDR3aa: CASSFTPSGTFRPF

j_gene: TRBJ1-3
v_gene: TRBV6-5
abundance: NA
d_gene: NA
CDR3nt: TGTGCCAGCAGTTACCCCCGCCCTGAACCTGGAAACACCATATATTTT
CDR3aa: CASSYPRPEPGNTIYF

j_gene: TRBJ1-2
v_gene: TRBV7-2
abundance: once
d_gene: NA
CDR3nt: TGTGCCAGCAGCTTATCGGTATTCTATGGCTACACCTTC
CDR3aa: CASSLSVFYGYTF

j_gene: TRBJ1-4
v_gene: TRBV28
abundance: NA
d_gene: NA
CDR3nt: TGTGCCAGCAGTTTAAGGGTTTCCGAATGGTTCTACGAAAAACTGTTTTTT
CDR3aa: CASSLRVSEWFYEKLFF

j_gene: TRBJ1-4
v_gene: TRBV12-2
abundance: NA
d_gene: NA
CDR3nt: TGTGCAAGTCGGAGGAAGTTGGGCCCCGATGAAAAACTGTTTTTT
CDR3aa: CASRRKLGPDEKLFF

j_gene: TRBJ2-1
v_gene: TRBV30
abundance: NA
d_gene: NA
CDR3nt: TGTGCCTGGAGGCCAGACTACAATGAGCAGTTCTTC
CDR3aa: CAWRPDYNEQFF

j_gene: TRBJ2-7
v_gene: TRBV4-1
abundance: NA
d_gene: NA
CDR3nt: TGCGCCAGCAGCTTCGGACAGTCCTACGAGCAGTACTTC
CDR3aa: CASSFGQSYEQYF

j_gene: TRBJ2-2
v_gene: TRBV7-9
abundance: NA
d_gene: NA
CDR3nt: TGTGCCAGCAGACCCCTCCGGGGCAGGAACACCGGGGAGCTGTTTTTT
CDR3aa: CASRPLRGRNTGELFF

j_gene: TRBJ2-1
v_gene: TRBV7-2
abundance: NA
d_gene: NA
CDR3nt: TGTGCCAGCAGCTTAGATCTAGCGCTAAGCTCCTACAATGAGCAGTTCTTC
CDR3aa: CASSLDLALSSYNEQFF

j_gene: TRBJ1-3
v_gene: TRBV12-5
abundance: NA
d_gene: NA
CDR3nt: TGTGCTAGTGGCATAGCAGGGTTCTCTGGAAACACCATATATTTT
CDR3aa: CASGIAGFSGNTIYF

j_gene: TRBJ1-1
v_gene: TRBV29-1
abundance: once
d_gene: TRBD1
CDR3nt: TGCAGCGTTGGAACAGGGACAGGGGGCGCCGAAGCTTTCTTT
CDR3aa: CSVGTGTGGAEAFF

j_gene: TRBJ1-5
v_gene: TRBV19
abundance: NA
d_gene: TRBD1
CDR3nt: TGTGCCAGTAACACCCCCGGGACAGGATATAGCAATCAGCCCCAGCATTTT
CDR3aa: CASNTPGTGYSNQPQHF

j_gene: TRBJ1-1
v_gene: TRBV10-1
abundance: few
d_gene: NA
CDR3nt: TGCGCCAGCGGACAGACCCTCCAGGCAGCTTTCTTT
CDR3aa: CASGQTLQAAFF

j_gene: TRBJ2-7
v_gene: TRBV4-2
abundance: NA
d_gene: TRBD2
CDR3nt: TGTGCCAGCAGCCTGCAGCCGGGACTAGCGGGAGGTTGGTACGAGCAGTACTTC
CDR3aa: CASSLQPGLAGGWYEQYF

j_gene: TRBJ2-6
v_gene: TRBV19
abundance: NA
d_gene: TRBD1
CDR3nt: TGTGCCAGTAGCCCGGGGGGACAGGGCCGCTCTGGGGCCAACGTCCTGACTTTC
CDR3aa: CASSPGGQGRSGANVLTF

j_gene: TRBJ2-1
v_gene: TRBV4-1
abundance: NA
d_gene: NA
CDR3nt: TGCGCCAGCAGCCCTTCGTTGAGGGGCTCCTACAATGAGCAGTTCTTC
CDR3aa: CASSPSLRGSYNEQFF

j_gene: TRBJ1-4
v_gene: TRBV27
abundance: NA
d_gene: TRBD1
CDR3nt: TGTGCCAGCAGACCCTGGACAGGGGGCCAGGAAAAACTGTTTTTT
CDR3aa: CASRPWTGGQEKLFF

j_gene: TRBJ1-5
v_gene: TRBV7-9
abundance: NA
d_gene: NA
CDR3nt: TGTGCCAGCAGCCCACTTGGCAATCAGCCCCAGCATTTT
CDR3aa: CASSPLGNQPQHF

j_gene: TRBJ1-5
v_gene: TRBV27
abundance: NA
d_gene: NA
CDR3nt: TGTGCCAGCAGTTTAGTAGGTGGCAATCAGCCCCAGCATTTT
CDR3aa: CASSLVGGNQPQHF

j_gene: TRBJ1-5
v_gene: TRBV28
abundance: NA
d_gene: TRBD1
CDR3nt: TGTGCCAGCAGTCTAACCGGGACAGGGGCCCCTAATCAGCCCCAGCATTTT
CDR3aa: CASSLTGTGAPNQPQHF

j_gene: TRBJ2-7
v_gene: TRBV11-2
abundance: once
d_gene: TRBD1
CDR3nt: TGTGCCAGCAGCTTGGCTCGGGGGACAGGGAGGACCTACGAGCAGTACTTC
CDR3aa: CASSLARGTGRTYEQYF

j_gene: TRBJ2-1
v_gene: TRBV5-6
abundance: NA
d_gene: TRBD2
CDR3nt: TGTGCCAGCAGCGGGGAGGGTAGCGGGAGGTTCGATGAGCAGTTCTTC
CDR3aa: CASSGEGSGRFDEQFF

j_gene: TRBJ2-3
v_gene: TRBV7-2
abundance: NA
d_gene: NA
CDR3nt: TGTGCCAGCAGCTCCCCAGATACGCAGTATTTT
CDR3aa: CASSSPDTQYF

j_gene: TRBJ2-3
v_gene: TRBV9
abundance: NA
d_gene: TRBD2
CDR3nt: TGTGCCAGCAGCGTAGTTCGCGGGAGTTCAGATACGCAGTATTTT
CDR3aa: CASSVVRGSSDTQYF

j_gene: TRBJ2-1
v_gene: TRBV4-1
abundance: NA
d_gene: NA
CDR3nt: TGCGCCAGCAGCCCTAATGACCTCTCCTACAATGAGCAGTTCTTC
CDR3aa: CASSPNDLSYNEQFF

j_gene: TRBJ1-1
v_gene: TRBV5-6
abundance: NA
d_gene: NA
CDR3nt: TGTGCTAGCAGCCTCAGGGACACTGAAGCTTTCTTT
CDR3aa: CASSLRDTEAFF

j_gene: TRBJ2-2
v_gene: TRBV28
abundance: NA
d_gene: NA
CDR3nt: TGTGCCAGCAGTTCATCAGGGGGGAGCGGGGAGCTGTTTTTT
CDR3aa: CASSSSGGSGELFF

j_gene: TRBJ2-2
v_gene: TRBV27
abundance: NA
d_gene: TRBD1
CDR3nt: TGTGCCAGCAGTACGACAGGGGCCGGGGAGCTGTTTTTT
CDR3aa: CASSTTGAGELFF

j_gene: TRBJ2-3
v_gene: TRBV2
abundance: NA
d_gene: NA
CDR3nt: TGTGCCAGCAGTGTCCGCAGCACAGATACGCAGTATTTT
CDR3aa: CASSVRSTDTQYF